One sample yielded the 16 T cell receptor beta chains listed below, sequenced in a study of CD8 T cells in Susac syndrome. Random hexamers primed reverse transcription of roughly 0.5 to 1 ug RNA. A single record per CDR3 protein comes from TCRdb applying MiXCR to the immunoSEQ multiplex PCR reads. In the table there are approximately 120,000 distinct CDR3 sequences, approximately 93% of which are singletons. Material: CD8+ T cells from PBMCs. The receptor set was obtained from a human donor with multiple sclerosis.

The chain is built from TRBV7-9 and TRBJ2-5; 8 bases are shared with TRBD2. V was pared by 6 bases and J by 2 bases, with 2 bases of the junction left unmatched. The CDR3 length is 13 residues. Germline V CDR1 and CDR2: SEHNR, FQNEAQ (reference sequence). Here the CDR3 reads CASSGLAQETQYF. The CDR3, as DNA: TGTGCCAGCAGTGGACTAGCTCAAGAGACCCAGTACTTC.

This clonotype was picked up one time. This chain links TRBV27 with TRBJ2-3, with 9 bases fitting TRBD2. This CDR3 has 15 amino acids. CDR1 and CDR2 (germline): MNHEY, SMNVEV (reference sequence). The J segment lost 5 bases and the V segment lost 5 bases, leaving 8 bases of the junction unmatched. The DNA for the CDR3 is TGTGCCAGCAGTGGGGCGGGGGGGGCGGGAGATACGCAGTATTTT. This gives the protein CASSGAGGAGDTQYF.

The J gene is TRBJ2-1, the V gene TRBV3-1, with TRBD2 as a possible D gene (6 bases). Germline CDR1 LGHDT, CDR2 YNNKEL (reference sequence). The ends were cut back, 0 bases at V and 4 bases at J, with 13 bases in the middle. The CDR3 spans 16 residues. The CDR3 loop reads CASSQDLTSLYNEQFF. Here the CDR3 DNA reads TGTGCCAGCAGCCAAGATTTGACTAGTTTATACAATGAGCAGTTCTTC.

V and J are TRBV19 and TRBJ2-3, with D hard to call. This CDR3 has 13 residues. Trimming removed 4 bases at V and 3 bases at J, with 8 bases between. Germline V gives CDR1 LNHDA, CDR2 SQIVND (reference sequence). CDR3 DNA: TGTGCCAGTAGTACGTCTTTTACAGATACGCAGTATTTT. Encoded protein: CASSTSFTDTQYF.

The chain is built from TRBV5-6 and TRBJ1-5; no clear D gene. V was trimmed by 0 bases and J by 0 bases, leaving 4 bases between them. From germline, CDR1 is SGHDT and CDR2 YYEEEE. CDR3 length: 14 amino acids. The CDR3 loop reads CASSLAASNQPQHF. The CDR3 DNA sequence: TGTGCCAGCAGCTTGGCCGCTAGCAATCAGCCCCAGCATTTT.

The rearrangement joins TRBV25-1 to TRBJ2-7; 8 bases match TRBD1. The CDR3 totals 15 residues. V lost 0 bases, J lost 6 bases, and 7 bases stayed unmatched. The germline CDR1 and CDR2 sequences are MGHDK and SYGVNS. CDR3 sequence (DNA): TGTGCCAGCAGTGAATACCCCTCAGGGGGCCTCGAGCAGTACGTC. This encodes CASSEYPSGGLEQYV.

The chain combines TRBV20-1 with TRBJ2-2; D unclear. V lost 1 base and J 2 bases, leaving 14 bases between the germline ends. The CDR3 has 16 amino acids. CDR1 and CDR2 (germline): DFQATT, SNEGSKA (reference sequence). CDR3 sequence (DNA): TGCAGTGCTAGAGGAGTAACTTCTCAAAACACCGGGGAGCTGTTTTTT. This sequence encodes CSARGVTSQNTGELFF.

The gene calls are TRBV5-4 and TRBJ2-5; TRBD1 matches at 8 bases. This CDR3 comprises 15 residues. Germline assignment: CDR1 SGHNT and CDR2 YYREEE (reference sequence). Trimming removed 4 bases from V and 6 bases from J; junction bases left unmatched: 11. The CDR3 region is CASSPGQEGTKTQYF. The CDR3 DNA reads TGTGCCAGCAGCCCGGGACAGGAGGGAACAAAGACCCAGTACTTC.

This chain uses TRBV2 with TRBJ2-1; D is perhaps TRBD2 (7 bases). The CDR3 has 14 amino acids. Germline CDR1 SNHLY, CDR2 FYNNEI. Trimming stripped 4 bases from V and 7 bases from J, with 14 bases between. The CDR3 DNA reads as TGTGCCAGCAGTGTACAGGGAGGGAGGAATGAGCAGTTCTTC. Residues: CASSVQGGRNEQFF.

V gene TRBV7-9 combines with J gene TRBJ1-2, with D unresolved. The V gene lost 8 bases and the J gene lost 4 bases, with 17 bases spanning the gap. CDR1 SEHNR and CDR2 FQNEAQ come from the germline V gene (reference sequence). The CDR3 is 14 residues long. CDR3 loop: CASVDGSAVYGYTF. In DNA form, the CDR3 reads TGTGCCAGCGTAGACGGCAGCGCCGTCTATGGCTACACCTTC.

This chain joins TRBV10-2 and TRBJ2-7; 11 bases are shared with TRBD1. J was trimmed by 0 bases and V by 8 bases; bases with no gene match: 9. Germline loops: CDR1 WSHSY, CDR2 SAAADI. The CDR3 covers 16 residues. The CDR3 region is CASEDRGRGNSYEQYF. CDR3 bases: TGCGCCAGCGAGGACAGGGGGCGAGGGAACTCCTACGAGCAGTACTTC.

V gene TRBV4-1 combines with J gene TRBJ1-2, with 10 bases lining up with TRBD1. There are 16 residues in the CDR3. Germline CDR1 MGHRA, CDR2 YSYEKL. Losses at the gene ends were 4 bases for V and 5 bases for J; bases not matched to a gene: 10. CDR3 nucleotide sequence: TGCGCCAGCAGCCTCGACAGGACAGGGGGGCGGTATGGCTACACCTTC. Its translation: CASSLDRTGGRYGYTF.

The chain recombines TRBV28 with TRBJ2-7; tentative D call: TRBD1 (5 bases). This CDR3 has 14 amino acids. Deletions cut 2 bases from V and 2 bases from J, with 10 bases between. Germline CDR1 reads MDHEN; CDR2 reads SYDVKM. CDR3 loop: CASSLQGPAYEQYF. The CDR3 coding sequence is TGTGCCAGCAGTTTACAGGGTCCAGCCTACGAGCAGTACTTC. The entire variable domain, with the rest obtained from reference TRBV28 and TRBJ2-7, is as follows: DVKVTQSSRYLVKRTGEKVFLECVQDMDHENMFWYRQDPGLGLRLIYFSYDVKMKEKGDIPEGYSVSREKKERFSLILESASTNQTSMYLCASSLQGPAYEQYFGPGTRLTVT.

This clonotype appeared once. The chain carries TRBV4-1 and TRBJ2-3; a possible D gene is TRBD1 (6 bases). The CDR3 length is 15 residues. Germline V gene sequence: CDR1 MGHRA, CDR2 YSYEKL. The CDR3 DNA sequence: TGCCGGACAGCGCCGACCCACCCTAGCACAGATACGCAGTATTTT. This gives the protein CRTAPTHPSTDTQYF.

The rearrangement uses TRBV12-3 or TRBV12-4 and TRBJ1-6, with a possible D match to TRBD1 (6 bases). V shed 1 base and J shed 5 bases, with 9 bases lying between them. This CDR3 spans 15 amino acids. The CDR3 loop reads CASSLEGGDNSPLHF. CDR3 DNA sequence: TGTGCCAGCAGTTTAGAGGGGGGCGATAATTCACCCCTCCACTTT.

V usage is TRBV5-1 and J usage is TRBJ2-7; maybe TRBD2 (7 bases). V was trimmed by 4 bases and J by 5 bases, leaving 22 bases between them. The length of the CDR3 is 16 residues. Germline assignment: CDR1 SGHRS and CDR2 YFSETQ. CDR3: CASSHGGAYVIHEQYF. In DNA, the CDR3 is TGCGCCAGCAGCCATGGGGGGGCCTACGTGATCCACGAGCAGTACTTC.